Presented here are 12 T cell receptor beta chains from one specimen sequenced in a study of metastatic and nonmetastatic thyroid tumors. Each patient came to thyroid surgery without any prior treatment (of any kind). TCRdb re-clonotyped the PCR reads via MiXCR. The sample yields 84,000 or so clones, less than 10% seen once. The sequenced sample consisted of blood. These receptors were taken from a female donor with papillary thyroid cancer or a benign thyroid nodule (not recorded which). Some clones in this sample may be carry-over from other donors' samples.

This clone came up many times. The V gene is TRBV18, the J gene TRBJ1-3, with D possibly matching TRBD1 (6 bases). The CDR3 length is 17 residues. Trimming pared 3 bases from V and 0 bases from J, leaving 15 bases between. The V gene's germline CDR1 is KGHSH and CDR2 LQKENI. The CDR3 bases are TGTGCCAGCTCACCCACTACGGGACAAATCTCTGGAAACACCATATATTTT. Translation gives CASSPTTGQISGNTIYF.

This clone was seen a handful of times. This may arise from a read error, as a much more abundant clone is one base away. This chain connects TRBV2 to TRBJ2-7, with 8 bases identical to TRBD2. From germline, CDR1 is SNHLY and CDR2 FYNNEI. CDR3 length equals 11 residues. As DNA, the CDR3 is TGTGCCAGCAGTGTAGCGGGGAATCATGACTTC. Protein product: CASSVAGNHDF. Drawing the rest from reference TRBV2 and TRBJ2-7, the complete variable domain is EPEVTQTPSHQVTQMGQEVILRCVPISNHLYFYWYRQILGQKVEFLVSFYNNEISEKSEIFDDQFSVERPDGSNFTLKIRSTKLEDSAMYFCASSVAGNHDFGPGTRLTVT.

This clone showed up just a few times. The chain carries TRBV7-9 and TRBJ2-5, with D tentatively TRBD2 (6 bases). The CDR3 runs to 15 residues. The germline V gene has CDR1 SEHNR and CDR2 FQNEAQ (reference sequence). With 3 bases removed from V and 4 bases from J, the gap between germline ends came to 15 bases. CDR3 coding DNA: TGTGCCAGCAGCTTCCGGCGGGGTATGTCAGAGACCCAGTACTTC. It codes for CASSFRRGMSETQYF.

Many counts were recorded for this clone. Here the CDR3 reads CASNRPGRGAIDEQFF. In DNA form, the CDR3 reads TGTGCCAGCAACCGCCCAGGCCGGGGGGCCATCGATGAGCAGTTCTTC. The chain couples TRBV28 to TRBJ2-1; tentatively, D is TRBD2 (7 bases). This CDR3 comprises 16 residues. Trimming cost V 7 bases and J 8 bases, with 24 bases left between them. Germline V gives CDR1 MDHEN, CDR2 SYDVKM.

With regard to this clone: Its ends do not fully match the called genes, so a read error is possible. The CDR3 here is CASGESLGNQPQHF. In DNA form, the CDR3 reads TGTGCCAGCGGTGAGTCCTTAGGCAATCAGCCCCAGCATTTT. The chain uses TRBV6-1 and TRBJ1-5; D gene ambiguous. CDR1 and CDR2 from the germline V gene are MNHNS and SASEGT. CDR3 length: 14 amino acids.

This clone has ten or more counts. This chain connects TRBV9 to TRBJ1-5; D call uncertain. This CDR3 comprises 14 residues. Looked up from germline, CDR1 is SGDLS and CDR2 is YYNGEE. With 0 bases removed from V and 2 bases from J, the gap between germline ends came to 6 bases. CDR3 region: CASSVVAGNQPQHF. CDR3 coding DNA: TGTGCCAGCAGCGTAGTGGCAGGCAATCAGCCCCAGCATTTT.

At least ten counts were recorded for this clone. The gene calls are TRBV20-1 and TRBJ1-3; a possible D gene is TRBD1 (5 bases). The germline V gene encodes CDR1 DFQATT and CDR2 SNEGSKA (reference sequence). The CDR3 loop spans 14 amino acids. Trimming took 3 bases from V and 4 from J, leaving 13 bases between them. This chain's CDR3 is CSASRPGYGNTIYF. CDR3 in DNA: TGCAGTGCTAGCAGGCCAGGGTACGGAAACACCATATATTTT.

This clone was found many times. This sequence joins TRBV9 and TRBJ1-1, with 7 bases fitting TRBD1. The CDR3 is made up of 14 amino acids. The trim removed 0 bases at V and 5 bases at J, leaving 4 bases unmatched. Germline CDR1 and CDR2: SGDLS and YYNGEE. Here the CDR3 DNA reads TGTGCCAGCAGCGTAGAGGCAGGGGGGACTGAAGCTTTCTTT. Translated, it gives CASSVEAGGTEAFF.

This clone was observed at least ten times. J is TRBJ2-1 and V is TRBV9; the match to TRBD2 covers 9 bases. The CDR3 spans 16 residues. V lost 2 bases to trimming and J lost 10 bases; unmatched junction nucleotides: 13. CDR1 is SGDLS and CDR2 is YYNGEE in the germline V gene. CDR3 amino acids: CASSVGRGGRSYEQFF. The CDR3 coding sequence is TGTGCCAGCAGCGTTGGGCGGGGGGGCCGGTCTTACGAGCAGTTCTTC.

The table lists this clone with many counts. This chain joins TRBV19 and TRBJ2-1; D gene unclear. This CDR3 has 14 amino acids. The V end was cut by 4 bases, the J end by 2 bases, with 9 bases between. The V gene's germline CDR1 is LNHDA and CDR2 SQIVND (reference sequence). The CDR3 spells CASSKDGAYNEQFF. The CDR3 coding sequence is TGTGCCAGTAGTAAGGACGGAGCCTACAATGAGCAGTTCTTC.

This clone was counted many times. This same CDR3 is encoded by further DNA sequences in the sample. The rearrangement joins TRBV18 to TRBJ2-2; 8 bases map to TRBD1. V lost 4 bases, J lost 5 bases, and 6 bases stayed unmatched. Germline V gene data show CDR1 as KGHSH and CDR2 as LQKENI. This CDR3 region has 15 residues. CDR3 nucleotide sequence: TGTGCCAGCTCACACGGACAGGGCAGGACCGGGGAGCTGTTTTTT. It yields the protein CASSHGQGRTGELFF. The complete variable domain, with remaining parts taken from reference TRBV18 and TRBJ2-2, reads NAGVMQNPRHLVRRRGQEARLRCSPMKGHSHVYWYRQLPEEGLKFMVYLQKENIIDESGMPKERFSAEFPKEGPSILRIQQVVRGDSAAYFCASSHGQGRTGELFFGEGSRLTVL.

In its sample, this clone was seen many times. The chain uses TRBV5-1 and TRBJ1-1, with a possible D match to TRBD1 (6 bases). CDR3 length: 12 amino acids. CDR1 and CDR2 from the germline V gene are SGHRS and YFSETQ. V dropped 4 bases and J dropped 5 bases, with 9 bases sitting between them. The CDR3 protein is CASSIDRTEAFF. The CDR3 region has the DNA TGCGCCAGCAGCATCGACAGGACTGAAGCTTTCTTT.